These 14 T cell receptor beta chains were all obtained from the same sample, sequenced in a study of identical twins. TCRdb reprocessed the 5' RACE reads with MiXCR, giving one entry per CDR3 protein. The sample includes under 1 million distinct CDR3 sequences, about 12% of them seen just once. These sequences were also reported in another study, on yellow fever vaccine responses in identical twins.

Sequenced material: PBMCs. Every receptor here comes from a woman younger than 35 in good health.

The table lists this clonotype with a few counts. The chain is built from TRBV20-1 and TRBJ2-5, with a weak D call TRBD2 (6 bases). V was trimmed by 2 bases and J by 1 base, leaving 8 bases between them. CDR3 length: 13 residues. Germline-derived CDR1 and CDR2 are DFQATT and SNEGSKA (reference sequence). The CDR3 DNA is TGCAGTGCTAGATCCGGGGGCCAAGAGACCCAGTACTTC. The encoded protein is CSARSGGQETQYF.

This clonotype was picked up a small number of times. The CDR3 protein is CASSIVLRTEAFF. The CDR3 nucleotides are TGTGCCAGTAGTATTGTTTTGCGGACTGAAGCTTTCTTT. The V and J genes are TRBV19 and TRBJ1-1; D not certain. The CDR3 is made up of 13 amino acids. Trimming took 3 bases from V and 5 from J, leaving 10 bases between them. The germline CDR1 and CDR2 sequences are LNHDA and SQIVND (reference sequence).

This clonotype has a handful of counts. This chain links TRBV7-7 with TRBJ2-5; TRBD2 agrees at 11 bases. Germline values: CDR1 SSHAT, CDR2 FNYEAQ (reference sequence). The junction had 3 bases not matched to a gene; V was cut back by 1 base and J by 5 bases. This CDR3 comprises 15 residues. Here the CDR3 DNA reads TGTGCCAGCAGCTTAGAGCTAGCGGGGGGTGAGACCCAGTACTTC. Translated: CASSLELAGGETQYF. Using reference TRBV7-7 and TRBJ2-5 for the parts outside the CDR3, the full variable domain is GAGVSQSPRYKVTKRGQDVTLRCDPISSHATLYWYQQALGQGPEFLTYFNYEAQPDKSGLPSDRFSAERPEGSISTLTIQRTEQRDSAMYRCASSLELAGGETQYFGPGTRLLVL.

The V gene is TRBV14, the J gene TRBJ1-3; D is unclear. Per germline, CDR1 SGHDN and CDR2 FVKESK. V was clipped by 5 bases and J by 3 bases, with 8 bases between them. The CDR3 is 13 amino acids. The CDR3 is CASSFTSGNTIYF. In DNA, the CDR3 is TGTGCCAGCAGCTTCACAAGTGGAAACACCATATATTTT.

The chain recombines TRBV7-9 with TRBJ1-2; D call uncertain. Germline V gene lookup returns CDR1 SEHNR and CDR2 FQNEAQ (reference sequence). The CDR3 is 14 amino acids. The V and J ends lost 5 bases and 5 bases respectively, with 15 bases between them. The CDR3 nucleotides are TGTGCCAGCAGCCCCGAGCTATTCGGGTATGGCTACACCTTC. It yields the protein CASSPELFGYGYTF.

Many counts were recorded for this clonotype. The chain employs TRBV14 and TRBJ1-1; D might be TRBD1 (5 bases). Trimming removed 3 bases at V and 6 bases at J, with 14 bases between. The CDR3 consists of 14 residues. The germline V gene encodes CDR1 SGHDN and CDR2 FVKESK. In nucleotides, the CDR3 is TGTGCCAGCAGCCACCCGGGACGGCAAGCTGAAGCTTTCTTT. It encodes CASSHPGRQAEAFF.

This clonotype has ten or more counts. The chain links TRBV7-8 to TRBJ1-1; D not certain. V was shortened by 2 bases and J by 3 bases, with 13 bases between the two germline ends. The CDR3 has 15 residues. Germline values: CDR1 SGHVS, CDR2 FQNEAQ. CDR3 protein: CASSLLRAKDTEAFF. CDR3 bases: TGTGCCAGCAGCTTACTCCGGGCCAAGGACACTGAAGCTTTCTTT.

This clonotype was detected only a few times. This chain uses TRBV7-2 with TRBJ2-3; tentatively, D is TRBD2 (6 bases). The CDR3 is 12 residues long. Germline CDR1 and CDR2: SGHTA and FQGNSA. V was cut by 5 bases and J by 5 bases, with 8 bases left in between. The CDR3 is CASSRGKDTQYF. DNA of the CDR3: TGTGCCAGCAGCCGGGGGAAAGATACGCAGTATTTT.

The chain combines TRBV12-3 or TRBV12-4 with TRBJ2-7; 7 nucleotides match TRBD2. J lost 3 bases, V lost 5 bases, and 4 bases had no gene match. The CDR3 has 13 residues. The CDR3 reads CASSREVYYEQYF. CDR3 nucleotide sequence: TGTGCCAGCAGTCGGGAGGTCTACTACGAGCAGTACTTC.

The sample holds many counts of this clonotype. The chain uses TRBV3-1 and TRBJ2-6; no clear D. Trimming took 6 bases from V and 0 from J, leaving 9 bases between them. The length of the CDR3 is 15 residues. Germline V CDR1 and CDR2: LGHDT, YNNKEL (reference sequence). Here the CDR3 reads CASSLLSSGANVLTF. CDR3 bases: TGTGCCAGCAGTCTTCTTAGCTCTGGGGCCAACGTCCTGACTTTC. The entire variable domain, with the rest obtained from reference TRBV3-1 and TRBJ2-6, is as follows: DTAVSQTPKYLVTQMGNDKSIKCEQNLGHDTMYWYKQDSKKFLKIMFSYNNKELIINETVPNRFSPKSPDKAHLNLHINSLELGDSAVYFCASSLLSSGANVLTFGAGSRLTVL.

CDR3 sequence reads: CASSRGHGNEKLFF. The CDR3 bases are TGTGCCAGCAGCCGTGGACACGGGAATGAAAAACTGTTTTTT. This chain connects TRBV3-1 to TRBJ1-4; tentatively, D is TRBD1 (5 bases). Trimming stripped 4 bases from V and 5 bases from J, with 11 bases between. CDR3 length equals 14 residues. CDR1 is LGHDT and CDR2 is YNNKEL in the germline V gene (reference sequence).

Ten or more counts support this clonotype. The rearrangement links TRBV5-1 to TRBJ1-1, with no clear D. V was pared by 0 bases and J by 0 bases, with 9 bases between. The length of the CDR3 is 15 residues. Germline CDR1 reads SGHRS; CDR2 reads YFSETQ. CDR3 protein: CASSLETRMNTEAFF. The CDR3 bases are TGCGCCAGCAGCTTGGAAACCCGCATGAACACTGAAGCTTTCTTT.

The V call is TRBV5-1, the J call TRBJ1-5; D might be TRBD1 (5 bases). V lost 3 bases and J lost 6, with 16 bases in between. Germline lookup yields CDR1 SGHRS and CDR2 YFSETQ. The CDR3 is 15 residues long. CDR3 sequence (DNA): TGCGCCAGCAGCTGGGACGGGGATCCTATTCAGCCCCAGCATTTT. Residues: CASSWDGDPIQPQHF.

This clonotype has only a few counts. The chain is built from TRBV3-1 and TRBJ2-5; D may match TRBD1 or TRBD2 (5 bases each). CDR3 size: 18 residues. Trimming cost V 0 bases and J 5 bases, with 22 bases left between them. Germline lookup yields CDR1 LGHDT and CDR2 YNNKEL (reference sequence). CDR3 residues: CASSQERLAGKGGETQYF. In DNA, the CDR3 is TGTGCCAGCAGCCAAGAACGACTTGCAGGGAAAGGAGGCGAGACCCAGTACTTC.